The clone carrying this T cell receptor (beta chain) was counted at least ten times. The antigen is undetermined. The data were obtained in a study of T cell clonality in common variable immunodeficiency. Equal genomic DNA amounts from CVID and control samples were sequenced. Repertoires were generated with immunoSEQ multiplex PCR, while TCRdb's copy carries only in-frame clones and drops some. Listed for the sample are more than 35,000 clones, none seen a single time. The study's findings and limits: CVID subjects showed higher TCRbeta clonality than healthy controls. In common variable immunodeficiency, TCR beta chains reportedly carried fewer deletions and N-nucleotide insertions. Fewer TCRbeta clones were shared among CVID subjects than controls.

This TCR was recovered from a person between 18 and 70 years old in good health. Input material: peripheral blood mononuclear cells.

The chain's CDR3 is CASSEMNGGEQYF. The covered CDR3 bases are TGTGCCAGCAGTGAAATGAACGGGGGCGAG. The gene calls are TRBV6-4 and TRBJ2-7, with a possible D match to TRBD2 (6 bases). The CDR3 end lies 3 residues beyond the end of the read and is filled in from the germline J gene. CDR1 is MRHNA and CDR2 is SNTAGT in the germline V gene. This CDR3 has 13 residues. V was clipped by 3 bases and J by 6 bases, with 12 bases between them.